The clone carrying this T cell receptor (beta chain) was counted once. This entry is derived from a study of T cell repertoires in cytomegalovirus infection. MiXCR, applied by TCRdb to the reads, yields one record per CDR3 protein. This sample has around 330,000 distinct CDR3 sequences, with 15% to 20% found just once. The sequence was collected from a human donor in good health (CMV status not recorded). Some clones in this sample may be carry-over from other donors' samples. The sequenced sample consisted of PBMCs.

The chain's CDR3 is CASSPPRELRAFF. DNA for the CDR3: TGTGCCAGCAGCCCGCCCAGGGAGCTGCGGGCTTTCTTT. V and J are TRBV4-2 and TRBJ1-1; perhaps TRBD1 as D (5 bases). CDR3 length: 13 amino acids. Germline-derived CDR1 and CDR2 are LGHNA and YNFKEQ. Trimming took off 4 bases at V and 11 bases at J, with 17 bases between the two ends.